These 18 T cell receptor beta chains originate from one sample sequenced in a study of post-analysis software for immune sequencing data (dated by TCRdb to about 2015). General conclusions and limits of the study: A few TRBV segments, including TRBV5-6, TRBV5-1 and TRBV20-1, were significantly more frequent in patients than controls.

These TCRs are of unknown antigen specificity. The method was PCR. Sequenced on an Illumina HiSeq 2500. Unique molecular identifiers were incorporated into TCR beta cDNA libraries to reduce PCR and sequencing biases. TCRdb redid the processing of the public reads, applying fastp at Q25 and MiXCR, and retained in-frame beta chains. Rows matching on CDR3 protein sequence are summarized as one entry with the most common DNA and genes. The sample table holds 380,000 or so distinct CDR3 sequences, of which roughly 35% were seen once. About an eighth of the sample is held by the ten biggest clonotypes. The specimen was blood. The receptors were gathered from a girl aged 5-17 years with multiple sclerosis.

The chain joins TRBV9 to TRBJ2-7; either TRBD1 or TRBD2 may fit D (5 bases each). CDR1 SGDLS and CDR2 YYNGEE come from the germline V gene. Trimming took 0 bases from V and 3 from J, leaving 13 bases between them. The CDR3 consists of 15 residues. The CDR3 sequence is CASSVGGTADYEQYF. The CDR3 bases are TGTGCCAGCAGCGTAGGAGGGACGGCGGACTACGAGCAGTACTTC.

This clonotype was seen ten or more times. The chain couples TRBV28 to TRBJ2-5; 7 bases agree with TRBD2. The CDR3 is 15 amino acids. The germline CDR1 and CDR2 sequences are MDHEN and SYDVKM. The junction had 4 bases not matched to a gene; V was cut back by 2 bases and J by 1 base. This CDR3 is CASSLAGERQETQYF. CDR3 coding DNA: TGTGCCAGCAGTTTAGCGGGGGAGCGCCAAGAGACCCAGTACTTC.

This clonotype has a handful of counts. The V and J genes are TRBV12-3 or TRBV12-4 and TRBJ2-5; TRBD1 matches 7 bases. Losses at the gene ends were 1 base for V and 11 bases for J; bases not matched to a gene: 13. The CDR3 is 15 residues long. Here the CDR3 DNA reads TGTGCCAGCAGTTTAGGGGACAGCCAAGGGAGAGAGCAGTACTTC. Protein sequence: CASSLGDSQGREQYF.

The gene calls are TRBV15 and TRBJ2-1; D is unclear. The length of the CDR3 is 12 residues. V was trimmed by 4 bases and J by 8 bases, leaving 9 bases between them. Germline V CDR1 and CDR2: LNHNV, YYDKDF (reference sequence). The chain's CDR3 is CATSIPLDEQFF. The CDR3 nucleotides read TGTGCCACCAGCATACCCTTGGATGAGCAGTTCTTC. Supplemented by reference TRBV15 and TRBJ2-1, the full variable domain reads DAMVIQNPRYQVTQFGKPVTLSCSQTLNHNVMYWYQQKSSQAPKLLFHYYDKDFNNEADTPDNFQSRRPNTSFCFLDIRSPGLGDTAMYLCATSIPLDEQFFGPGTRLTVL.

This clonotype was seen a few times. CDR3 nucleotides: TGTGCCACCAGTGCTCCCCCCTCCTACAATGAGCAGTTCTTC. It is translated as CATSAPPSYNEQFF. This sequence joins TRBV24-1 and TRBJ2-1; D ambiguous. CDR1 and CDR2 (germline): KGHDR, SFDVKD. The CDR3 is 14 residues long. The V end was cut by 5 bases, the J end by 0 bases, with 7 bases between.

The rearrangement uses TRBV9 and TRBJ2-5; possible D gene TRBD2, 6 bases. There are 16 residues in the CDR3. The V and J ends lost 7 bases and 2 bases respectively, with 21 bases between them. CDR1 SGDLS and CDR2 YYNGEE come from the germline V gene. The CDR3 loop reads CASGQDGGGEQETQYF. CDR3 DNA: TGTGCCAGCGGCCAGGACGGGGGAGGCGAACAAGAGACCCAGTACTTC.

This chain links TRBV5-1 with TRBJ2-7; 9 bases map to TRBD1. In germline, CDR1 is SGHRS, CDR2 YFSETQ. There are 14 residues in the CDR3. The junction had 13 bases not matched to a gene; V was cut back by 9 bases and J by 6 bases. CDR3 nucleotide sequence: TGCGCCAACAAGACTGGACAGGGGAGTTTCGAGCAGTACTTC. Amino acid sequence: CANKTGQGSFEQYF.

The J gene is TRBJ2-1, the V gene TRBV29-1; D remains ambiguous. Germline V gene lookup returns CDR1 SQVTM and CDR2 ANQGSEA. V lost 6 bases, J lost 0 bases, and 12 bases lay in between. There are 14 residues in the CDR3. Written as DNA, the CDR3 is TGCAGCGTGGCCACTTCCAGCTCCTACAATGAGCAGTTCTTC. Encoded protein: CSVATSSSYNEQFF.

This clonotype was detected a few times. The V call is TRBV5-1, the J call TRBJ1-1; D may be TRBD1 (5 bases). There are 12 residues in the CDR3. With 3 bases removed from V and 11 bases from J, the gap between germline ends came to 14 bases. Germline V lookup: CDR1 SGHRS, CDR2 YFSETQ. CDR3 sequence: CASSSRGLDAFF. The CDR3 nucleotides read TGCGCCAGCAGCTCGAGGGGACTGGACGCTTTCTTT.

The V and J genes are TRBV29-1 and TRBJ2-1; 7 bases agree with TRBD1. Germline V gives CDR1 SQVTM, CDR2 ANQGSEA. The CDR3 is made up of 12 amino acids. V shed 6 bases, J shed 8 bases, and the junction held 7 bases outside the gene matches. CDR3 residues: CSVPLQGYEQFF. DNA for the CDR3: TGCAGCGTCCCTCTACAGGGGTATGAGCAGTTCTTC.

V and J are TRBV27 and TRBJ1-1; D might be TRBD1 (6 bases). Germline loops: CDR1 MNHEY, CDR2 SMNVEV (reference sequence). The ends were cut back, 4 bases at V and 4 bases at J, with 16 bases in the middle. This CDR3 has 15 amino acids. Written as DNA, the CDR3 is TGTGCCAGCAGTTCATCGCAGGGGATTGGCACTGAAGCTTTCTTT. This gives the protein CASSSSQGIGTEAFF.

The table lists this clonotype with a few counts. V is TRBV12-3 or TRBV12-4 and J is TRBJ1-2, with D possibly matching TRBD1 (6 bases). V was shortened by 3 bases and J by 8 bases, with 13 bases between the two germline ends. The CDR3 is made up of 13 amino acids. This CDR3 is CASSLWGPRGYTF. The CDR3 DNA reads as TGTGCCAGCAGTTTGTGGGGGCCGCGGGGCTACACCTTC.

This chain connects TRBV6-5 to TRBJ2-7, with 7 bases fitting TRBD1. V lost 8 bases and J lost 4; bases outside the gene matches: 5. In germline, CDR1 is MNHEY, CDR2 SVGAGI. CDR3 length: 12 residues. DNA of the CDR3: TGTGCCAGCTGGGGACAGAGGTACGAGCAGTACTTC. It is translated as CASWGQRYEQYF.

The rearrangement joins TRBV10-3 to TRBJ1-1, with 9 bases identical to TRBD1. CDR1 ENHRY and CDR2 SYGVKD come from the germline V gene. J was trimmed by 10 bases and V by 6 bases; bases with no gene match: 9. The CDR3 consists of 13 residues. Here the CDR3 reads CAIREGQGIGAFF. CDR3 DNA: TGTGCCATCAGAGAAGGACAGGGGATTGGAGCTTTCTTT.

Concerning this clonotype itself: The conserved phenylalanine or tryptophan is not found at the CDR3 terminus, so this likely reflects a read error. The V call is TRBV20-1, the J call TRBJ1-2, with 7 bases that match TRBD1. Germline assignment: CDR1 DFQATT and CDR2 SNEGSKA (reference sequence). The V gene end was trimmed by 3 bases and the J gene end by 2 bases; junction bases not matched to a gene: 3. The CDR3 is 13 residues long. The CDR3 nucleotides read TGCAGTGCTAGCCCGGGACAGAACTATGGCTACACCTGC. It encodes CSASPGQNYGYTC.

The gene calls are TRBV11-2 and TRBJ1-1; 10 bases are a match to TRBD1. V trimming: 5 bases; J trimming: 7 bases; junction bases outside the gene matches: 10. The germline V gene has CDR1 SGHAT and CDR2 FQNNGV. CDR3 length equals 15 residues. The CDR3 is CASSPLDRGYIEAFF. CDR3 nucleotide sequence: TGTGCCAGCAGCCCGCTGGACAGGGGGTATATTGAAGCTTTCTTT. The full variable domain, in which reference TRBV11-2 and TRBJ1-1 provide the parts outside the CDR3, is EAGVAQSPRYKIIEKRQSVAFWCNPISGHATLYWYQQILGQGPKLLIQFQNNGVVDDSQLPKDRFSAERLKGVDSTLKIQPAKLEDSAVYLCASSPLDRGYIEAFFGQGTRLTVV.

This clonotype was seen a handful of times. CDR3: CASSPTHSTYEQYF. The CDR3 coding sequence is TGTGCCAGCAGCCCCACTCACTCCACCTACGAGCAGTACTTC. V and J are TRBV5-6 and TRBJ2-7; D is unclear. V lost 4 bases and J lost 2, with 13 bases in between. Germline V gives CDR1 SGHDT, CDR2 YYEEEE. This CDR3 has 14 residues.

The chain recombines TRBV25-1 with TRBJ2-1; TRBD2 matches at 7 bases. V lost 3 bases, J lost 6 bases, and 5 bases stayed unmatched. The CDR3 is 14 residues long. Germline V gene lookup returns CDR1 MGHDK and CDR2 SYGVNS. This CDR3 reads CASSDVGGFNEQFF. The CDR3 DNA reads TGTGCCAGCAGTGATGTGGGGGGGTTCAATGAGCAGTTCTTC. Full variable domain (remainder filled in from reference TRBV25-1 and TRBJ2-1): EADIYQTPRYLVIGTGKKITLECSQTMGHDKMYWYQQDPGMELHLIHYSYGVNSTEKGDLSSESTVSRIRTEHFPLTLESARPSHTSQYLCASSDVGGFNEQFFGPGTRLTVL.